Shown below are 29 T cell receptor beta chains from a single sample sequenced in a study of T cell responses to AZD1222 COVID-19 vaccine (dated by TCRdb to the early 2020s). The time point label, as the study defines it: baseline before first vaccination. Library prep was done by the immunoSEQ multiplex PCR assay. The immuneACCESS repertoire file appears here via TCRdb, limited to in-frame rearrangements. These files lack a portion of the clones; in checked studies, under half of the deficit traces to unresolved V genes, and the cause of the others is not known. In all, the sample holds about 99,000 clones, and about nine tenths of those were seen once. The ten most abundant clones make up roughly 5% of the sample. The sample in question was peripheral blood, obtained on day 0 of AZD1222 vaccination. These receptors all come from an adult in good health.

Only one count was recorded for this clone. The chain has TRBV19 and TRBJ1-2; D remains ambiguous. Germline V lookup: CDR1 LNHDA, CDR2 SQIVND (reference sequence). The CDR3 spans 11 residues. The V gene lost 5 bases and the J gene lost 7 bases, with 8 bases spanning the gap. CDR3 coding DNA: TGTGCCAGTAGTGAGGGTGTTGGCTACACCTTC. It specifies CASSEGVGYTF.

V is TRBV7-2 and J is TRBJ1-1; D possibly corresponds to TRBD1 (5 bases). Germline values: CDR1 SGHTA, CDR2 FQGNSA. The CDR3 loop spans 14 amino acids. Trimming stripped 6 bases from V and 0 bases from J, with 11 bases between. The CDR3 nucleotides read TGTGCCAGCAGGAGGGACCCCATGAACACTGAAGCTTTCTTT. Translation: CASRRDPMNTEAFF.

The chain recombines TRBV6-6 with TRBJ1-3, with TRBD1 identical over 7 bases. V shed 4 bases and J 0 bases; nucleotides not matched to a gene: 3. CDR1 and CDR2 from the germline V gene are MNHNY and SVGAGI (reference sequence). The CDR3 has 15 residues. The CDR3 here is CASSLRDSSGNTIYF. The CDR3 nucleotides are TGTGCCAGCAGTTTACGGGACAGCTCTGGAAACACCATATATTTT.

This chain uses TRBV4-1 with TRBJ2-7; D uncertain. V gave up 1 base and J gave up 3 bases, with 7 bases separating them. Germline V gene sequence: CDR1 MGHRA, CDR2 YSYEKL. The CDR3 contains 13 residues. As DNA, the CDR3 is TGCGCCAGCAGCCAAGTAGGGAACTACGAGCAGTACTTC. Its protein is CASSQVGNYEQYF.

The V and J genes are TRBV19 and TRBJ2-6, with 12 positions matching TRBD1. Germline-derived CDR1 and CDR2 are LNHDA and SQIVND (reference sequence). The CDR3 contains 17 residues. V dropped 6 bases and J dropped 1; count of bases not matched to a gene: 4. In DNA form, the CDR3 reads TGTGCCAGTAGGGGGGACAGGGGGCTTTCTGGGGCCAACGTCCTGACTTTC. Translating gives CASRGDRGLSGANVLTF.

The DNA for the CDR3 is TGTGCCATCAGTATAGGGATGAACACTGAAGCTTTCTTT. As protein: CAISIGMNTEAFF. The J gene is TRBJ1-1, the V gene TRBV10-3; no reliable D call. The germline gives CDR1 ENHRY, CDR2 SYGVKD. V gave up 5 bases and J gave up 0 bases, with 7 bases separating them. The CDR3 consists of 13 residues.

The rearrangement joins TRBV12-3 or TRBV12-4 to TRBJ2-7; D might be TRBD2 (5 bases). V lost 4 bases and J lost 6, with 13 bases in between. This CDR3 has 13 amino acids. The CDR3 sequence is CASSWQRRGEQYF. The DNA for the CDR3 is TGTGCCAGCAGTTGGCAGAGACGGGGCGAGCAGTACTTC.

The chain links TRBV28 to TRBJ1-5; D unresolved. Trimming removed 3 bases from V and 5 bases from J, with 11 bases in between. Germline V CDR1 and CDR2: MDHEN, SYDVKM. This CDR3 contains 14 residues. CDR3 protein: CASSFEGAYQPQHF. In nucleotides, the CDR3 is TGTGCCAGCAGTTTTGAGGGCGCCTATCAGCCCCAGCATTTT. The full variable domain, with the rest looked up from reference TRBV28 and TRBJ1-5, is DVKVTQSSRYLVKRTGEKVFLECVQDMDHENMFWYRQDPGLGLRLIYFSYDVKMKEKGDIPEGYSVSREKKERFSLILESASTNQTSMYLCASSFEGAYQPQHFGDGTRLSIL.

The rearrangement uses TRBV19 and TRBJ2-2; TRBD1 aligns across 7 bases. This CDR3 has 21 residues. After removal of 7 bases from V and 1 base from J, the junction contained 24 bases not matched to a gene. Per germline, CDR1 LNHDA and CDR2 SQIVND (reference sequence). The CDR3 loop reads CASTLTGVRRTTSMNTGELFF. As DNA, the CDR3 is TGTGCCAGTACCCTCACAGGGGTCCGAAGGACCACCTCAATGAACACCGGGGAGCTGTTTTTT.

In its sample, this clone was seen once. The rearrangement links TRBV15 to TRBJ1-6, with D perhaps TRBD1 (5 bases). From germline, CDR1 is LNHNV and CDR2 YYDKDF (reference sequence). V lost 1 base, J lost 0 bases, and 7 bases lay in between. This CDR3 has 16 residues. CDR3 nucleotide sequence: TGTGCCACCAGCAGAGGGGGGAGCTCCTATAATTCACCCCTCCACTTT. Its translation: CATSRGGSSYNSPLHF.

The chain links TRBV19 to TRBJ1-3; D remains ambiguous. Germline V gives CDR1 LNHDA, CDR2 SQIVND (reference sequence). Between the trimmed V and J ends, which lost 9 bases and 0 bases, there was a span of 18 bases. This CDR3 has 16 amino acids. The DNA for the CDR3 is TGTGCCAGCTTCGGCTTGACCGTCACCTCTGGAAACACCATATATTTT. Protein sequence: CASFGLTVTSGNTIYF.

The V call is TRBV7-9, the J call TRBJ1-2, with 7 positions matching TRBD1. The CDR3 is 14 residues long. V lost 3 bases and J lost 3; bases outside the gene matches: 4. Germline CDR1 and CDR2: SEHNR and FQNEAQ (reference sequence). CDR3 residues: CASSLLGGDYGYTF. CDR3 nucleotide sequence: TGTGCCAGCAGCTTGTTAGGGGGCGACTATGGCTACACCTTC.

The V gene is TRBV19, the J gene TRBJ1-3, with 7 bases that match TRBD1. Germline lookup yields CDR1 LNHDA and CDR2 SQIVND (reference sequence). This CDR3 comprises 14 residues. V shed 10 bases, J shed 0 bases, and the junction held 6 bases outside the gene matches. The chain's CDR3 is CATTGESSGNTIYF. The CDR3, as DNA: TGTGCCACCACAGGGGAGAGCTCTGGAAACACCATATATTTT. Filled out from reference TRBV19 and TRBJ1-3, the complete variable domain reads DGGITQSPKYLFRKEGQNVTLSCEQNLNHDAMYWYRQDPGQGLRLIYYSQIVNDFQKGDIAEGYSVSREKKESFPLTVTSAQKNPTAFYLCATTGESSGNTIYFGEGSWLTVV.

The rearrangement joins TRBV6-2 or TRBV6-3 to TRBJ2-6; TRBD1 might be the D (5 bases). Trimming shortened V by 6 bases and J by 1 base, and 19 bases separated the two germline ends. This CDR3 has 18 residues. CDR1 MNHEY and CDR2 SVGEGT come from the germline V gene. CDR3 loop: CASSRIWGLGSGANVLTF. In nucleotides, the CDR3 is TGTGCCAGCAGCCGCATATGGGGCTTAGGTTCTGGGGCCAACGTCCTGACTTTC.

The chain employs TRBV6-2 or TRBV6-3 and TRBJ2-2; TRBD2 might be the D (6 bases). This CDR3 has 17 amino acids. The V gene lost 0 bases and the J gene lost 2 bases, with 13 bases spanning the gap. Germline V gene sequence: CDR1 MNHEY, CDR2 SVGEGT. The CDR3 loop reads CASSYSNRGINTGELFF. Here the CDR3 DNA reads TGTGCCAGCAGTTACTCGAATCGGGGGATAAACACCGGGGAGCTGTTTTTT.

V usage is TRBV5-4 and J usage is TRBJ2-1; perhaps TRBD1 as D (5 bases). Germline V gives CDR1 SGHNT, CDR2 YYREEE (reference sequence). The germline V and J ends were trimmed by 0 bases and 3 bases, with 10 bases remaining between them. CDR3 length equals 15 residues. CDR3 region: CASSLGQGLYNEQFF. In nucleotides, the CDR3 is TGTGCCAGCAGCTTGGGCCAGGGTCTCTACAATGAGCAGTTCTTC.

This clone was seen a single time. V and J are TRBV27 and TRBJ1-1; D is perhaps TRBD1 (6 bases). The germline V gene has CDR1 MNHEY and CDR2 SMNVEV (reference sequence). The ends were cut back, 4 bases at V and 1 base at J, with 10 bases in the middle. The CDR3 loop spans 14 amino acids. CDR3 nucleotide sequence: TGTGCCAGCAGTTCCAGGGGAGGGAACACTGAAGCTTTCTTT. This codes for CASSSRGGNTEAFF.

J is TRBJ2-1 and V is TRBV10-2, with D possibly TRBD1 on 6 matching bases. The CDR3 spans 13 residues. The ends were cut back, 7 bases at V and 5 bases at J, with 12 bases in the middle. Per the germline V gene, CDR1 is WSHSY and CDR2 is SAAADI. CDR3 DNA sequence: TGCGCCAGCACAACCCAGGGGCACAATGAGCAGTTCTTC. This translates into CASTTQGHNEQFF.

J is TRBJ1-5 and V is TRBV19, with D perhaps TRBD1 (5 bases). Germline lookup yields CDR1 LNHDA and CDR2 SQIVND (reference sequence). This CDR3 spans 13 amino acids. Trimming took 7 bases from V and 3 from J, leaving 10 bases between them. CDR3 sequence reads: CASNRQPNQPQHF. DNA for the CDR3: TGTGCCAGTAATAGACAGCCCAATCAGCCCCAGCATTTT.

V usage is TRBV5-4 and J usage is TRBJ1-1, with D possibly matching TRBD1 (5 bases). V was trimmed by 0 bases and J by 5 bases, leaving 8 bases between them. The CDR3 spans 13 residues. CDR1 and CDR2 (germline): SGHNT, YYREEE (reference sequence). The chain's CDR3 is CASSLGGDTEAFF. For the CDR3, the DNA is TGTGCCAGCAGCTTGGGGGGGGATACTGAAGCTTTCTTT.

The chain has TRBV19 and TRBJ1-2, with no clear D. V was trimmed by 5 bases and J by 7 bases, leaving 8 bases between them. The CDR3 is made up of 11 amino acids. The germline V gene has CDR1 LNHDA and CDR2 SQIVND (reference sequence). This CDR3 is CASSQSSGYTF. As DNA, the CDR3 is TGTGCCAGTAGTCAGTCGAGTGGCTACACCTTC. Full variable domain (remainder filled in from reference TRBV19 and TRBJ1-2): DGGITQSPKYLFRKEGQNVTLSCEQNLNHDAMYWYRQDPGQGLRLIYYSQIVNDFQKGDIAEGYSVSREKKESFPLTVTSAQKNPTAFYLCASSQSSGYTFGSGTRLTVV.

This clone has a single count. This chain joins TRBV12-3 or TRBV12-4 and TRBJ2-2; a possible D gene is TRBD1 (5 bases). The length of the CDR3 is 13 residues. V was pared by 7 bases and J by 4 bases, with 10 bases between. This CDR3 is CASNWGITGELFF. The CDR3 coding sequence is TGTGCCAGCAACTGGGGCATCACCGGGGAGCTGTTTTTT.

Here the CDR3 DNA reads TGTGCCAGCAGCGTAGATCCTTTACCCTACGAGCAGTACTTC. It encodes CASSVDPLPYEQYF. The gene calls are TRBV9 and TRBJ2-7; D is unclear. The germline V gene encodes CDR1 SGDLS and CDR2 YYNGEE. Trimming took 0 bases from V and 2 from J, leaving 9 bases between them. The CDR3 contains 14 residues.

The gene calls are TRBV19 and TRBJ1-4; D might be TRBD1 (5 bases). The CDR3 is 14 amino acids. V dropped 7 bases and J dropped 5 bases, with 14 bases sitting between them. Germline CDR1 reads LNHDA; CDR2 reads SQIVND (reference sequence). The CDR3 region has the DNA TGTGCCAGTACCATGGGGGATTCCAATGAAAAACTGTTTTTT. It specifies CASTMGDSNEKLFF.

V gene TRBV10-2 combines with J gene TRBJ2-2; D remains ambiguous. This CDR3 comprises 15 residues. CDR1 is WSHSY, CDR2 SAAADI, per germline. The V and J ends lost 2 bases and 0 bases respectively, with 7 bases between them. CDR3 sequence: CASSERNSNTGELFF. In DNA form, the CDR3 reads TGCGCCAGCAGTGAGCGGAATTCGAACACCGGGGAGCTGTTTTTT.

This sequence joins TRBV28 and TRBJ1-2; TRBD1 matches at 7 bases. CDR1 and CDR2 (germline): MDHEN, SYDVKM. This CDR3 is built from 12 residues. J lost 14 bases, V lost 1 base, and 7 bases had no gene match. CDR3 nucleotides: TGTGCCAGCAGTTTATTAGGCAGGGGGGATACCTTC. Its translation: CASSLLGRGDTF.

V and J are TRBV6-6 and TRBJ2-7, with 7 bases identical to TRBD2. Looked up from germline, CDR1 is MNHNY and CDR2 is SVGAGI (reference sequence). The CDR3 runs 17 residues. V shed 5 bases, J shed 5 bases, and the junction held 18 bases outside the gene matches. CDR3 region: CASSLRGSRVPTHEQYF. The CDR3, as DNA: TGTGCCAGCAGTCTGCGGGGGTCACGTGTCCCCACCCACGAGCAGTACTTC.

V and J are TRBV27 and TRBJ2-3; D gene ambiguous. Germline CDR1 is MNHEY and CDR2 is SMNVEV (reference sequence). The CDR3 has 15 residues. Between the trimmed V and J ends, which lost 5 bases and 2 bases, there was a span of 14 bases. DNA for the CDR3: TGTGCCAGCAGTCCGTGGTGGGGTTCCACAGATACGCAGTATTTT. The encoded protein is CASSPWWGSTDTQYF.

The chain combines TRBV5-1 with TRBJ1-2; D gene uncertain. The CDR3 has 13 residues. CDR1 SGHRS and CDR2 YFSETQ come from the germline V gene. V lost 0 bases and J 3 bases, leaving 6 bases between the germline ends. DNA of the CDR3: TGCGCCAGCAGCTTGGCAACATACTATGGCTACACCTTC. As protein: CASSLATYYGYTF.